These 4 T cell receptor beta chains were sequenced from one sample in a study of monozygotic twins with inflammatory bowel disease. TCRdb re-called the 5' RACE reads and catalogs CDR3 proteins one per entry, DNA excluded. Reported are some 89,000 distinct CDR3 sequences; the ten largest clones contain less than 7.5%. The sample was blood. Source of these receptors: a human donor with ulcerative colitis or Crohn's disease, or a healthy co-twin of an affected twin (not recorded which).

The chain uses TRBV20-1 and TRBJ2-1; TCRdb's D gene call, TRBD2, goes unchecked for lack of DNA. Germline V gene sequence: CDR1 DFQATT, CDR2 SNEGSKA (reference sequence). The CDR3 contains 18 residues. The chain's CDR3 is CSAGARLAGGHGGNEQFF.

V and J are TRBV6-1 and TRBJ2-1. The CDR3 contains 13 residues. Germline V gives CDR1 MNHNS, CDR2 SASEGT. CDR3: CASERSSYNEQFF.

The rearrangement joins TRBV10-3 to TRBJ1-6. Germline V lookup: CDR1 ENHRY, CDR2 SYGVKD. The CDR3 has 14 residues. CDR3: CAISGPRSNSPLHF.

The V call is TRBV29-1, the J call TRBJ1-1; the D gene TCRdb calls, TRBD1, cannot be checked with no DNA. CDR1 is SQVTM and CDR2 is ANQGSEA in the germline V gene. The CDR3 loop spans 11 amino acids. The CDR3 region is CSVVRGTEAFF.